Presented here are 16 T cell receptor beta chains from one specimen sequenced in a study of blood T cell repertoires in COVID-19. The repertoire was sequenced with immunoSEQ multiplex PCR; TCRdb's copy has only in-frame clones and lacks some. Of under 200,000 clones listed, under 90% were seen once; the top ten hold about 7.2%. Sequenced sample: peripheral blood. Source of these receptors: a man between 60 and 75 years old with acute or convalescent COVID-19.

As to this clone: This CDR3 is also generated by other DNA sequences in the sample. Here the CDR3 reads CASSLGAGQETQYF. The CDR3 region has the DNA TGCGCCAGCAGCTTGGGCGCAGGGCAAGAGACCCAGTACTTC. J is TRBJ2-5 and V is TRBV5-1, with D possibly TRBD1 on 5 matching bases. Germline V gene lookup returns CDR1 SGHRS and CDR2 YFSETQ. V was pared by 0 bases and J by 2 bases, with 8 bases between. CDR3 length: 14 residues.

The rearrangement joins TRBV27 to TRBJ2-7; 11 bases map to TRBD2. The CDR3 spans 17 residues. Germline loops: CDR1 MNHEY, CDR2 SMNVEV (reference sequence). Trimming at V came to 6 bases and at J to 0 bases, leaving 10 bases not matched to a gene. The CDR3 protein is CASSLTSGGPISYEQYF. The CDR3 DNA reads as TGTGCCAGCAGCCTCACTAGCGGGGGACCCATCTCCTACGAGCAGTACTTC.

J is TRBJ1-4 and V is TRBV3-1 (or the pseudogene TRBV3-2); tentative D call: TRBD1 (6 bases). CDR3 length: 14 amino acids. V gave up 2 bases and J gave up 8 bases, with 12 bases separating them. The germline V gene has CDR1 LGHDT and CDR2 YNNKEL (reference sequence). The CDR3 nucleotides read TGTGCCAGCAGCCAACCTGGGACATTCGAAAAACTGTTTTTT. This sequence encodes CASSQPGTFEKLFF.

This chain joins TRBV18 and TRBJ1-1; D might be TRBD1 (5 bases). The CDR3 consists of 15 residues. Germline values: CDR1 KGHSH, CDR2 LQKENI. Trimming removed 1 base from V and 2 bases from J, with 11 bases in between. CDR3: CASSPLQGPNTEAFF. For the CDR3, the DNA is TGTGCCAGCTCACCACTCCAGGGTCCAAACACTGAAGCTTTCTTT.

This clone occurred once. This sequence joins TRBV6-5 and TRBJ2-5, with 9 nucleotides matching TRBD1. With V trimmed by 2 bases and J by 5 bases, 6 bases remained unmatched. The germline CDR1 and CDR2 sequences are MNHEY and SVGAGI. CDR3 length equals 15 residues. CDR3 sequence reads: CASSYGGTGRETQYF. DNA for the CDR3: TGTGCCAGCAGTTACGGAGGGACAGGGAGGGAGACCCAGTACTTC.

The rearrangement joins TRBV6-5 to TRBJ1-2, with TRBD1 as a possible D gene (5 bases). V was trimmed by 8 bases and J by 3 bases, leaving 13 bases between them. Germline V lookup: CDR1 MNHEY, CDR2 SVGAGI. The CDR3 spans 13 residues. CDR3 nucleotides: TGTGCCAGCGGGGCAGGGTGGGACTATGGCTACACCTTC. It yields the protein CASGAGWDYGYTF.

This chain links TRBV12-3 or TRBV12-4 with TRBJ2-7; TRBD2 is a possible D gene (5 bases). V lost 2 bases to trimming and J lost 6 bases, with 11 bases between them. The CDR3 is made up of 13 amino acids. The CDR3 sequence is CASSLYEGSEQYF. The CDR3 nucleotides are TGTGCCAGCAGTTTATATGAGGGCTCCGAGCAGTACTTC.

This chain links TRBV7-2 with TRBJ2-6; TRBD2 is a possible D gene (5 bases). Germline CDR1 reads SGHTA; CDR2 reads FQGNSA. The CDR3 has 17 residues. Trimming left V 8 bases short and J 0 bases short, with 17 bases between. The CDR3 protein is CASLRQTRVSGANVLTF. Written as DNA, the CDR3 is TGTGCCAGCCTACGCCAAACGAGGGTCTCTGGGGCCAACGTCCTGACTTTC.

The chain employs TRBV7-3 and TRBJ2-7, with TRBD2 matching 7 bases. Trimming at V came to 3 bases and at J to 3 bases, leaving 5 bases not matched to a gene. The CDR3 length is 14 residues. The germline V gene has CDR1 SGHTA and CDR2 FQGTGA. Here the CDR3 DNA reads TGTGCCAGCAGCTTCCGGCGGGGGATCTACGAGCAGTACTTC. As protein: CASSFRRGIYEQYF.

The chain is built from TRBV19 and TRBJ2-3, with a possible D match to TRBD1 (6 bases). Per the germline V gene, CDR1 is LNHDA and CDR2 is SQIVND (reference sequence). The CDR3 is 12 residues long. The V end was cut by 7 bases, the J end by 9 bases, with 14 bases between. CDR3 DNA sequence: TGTGCCAGTACTGAGAACAGGGAAACGCAGTATTTT. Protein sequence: CASTENRETQYF.

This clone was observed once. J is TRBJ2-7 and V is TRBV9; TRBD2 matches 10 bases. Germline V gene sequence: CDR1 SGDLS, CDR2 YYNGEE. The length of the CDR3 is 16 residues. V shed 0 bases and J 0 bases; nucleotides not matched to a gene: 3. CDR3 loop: CASSVGLAGDSYEQYF. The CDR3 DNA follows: TGTGCCAGCAGCGTAGGGCTAGCGGGGGACTCCTACGAGCAGTACTTC.

The CDR3 region is CASSVGLIGATDTQYF. The CDR3 nucleotides are TGTGCCAGCAGCGTAGGTCTAATTGGGGCCACAGATACGCAGTATTTT. The gene calls are TRBV9 and TRBJ2-3; a possible D gene is TRBD1 (5 bases). Looked up from germline, CDR1 is SGDLS and CDR2 is YYNGEE. This CDR3 contains 16 residues. Trimming pared 0 bases from V and 2 bases from J, leaving 13 bases between.

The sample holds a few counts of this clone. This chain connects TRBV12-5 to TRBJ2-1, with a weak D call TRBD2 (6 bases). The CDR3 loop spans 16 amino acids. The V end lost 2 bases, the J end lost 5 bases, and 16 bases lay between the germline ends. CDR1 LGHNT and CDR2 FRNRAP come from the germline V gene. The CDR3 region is CASGLPPVGGNNEQFF. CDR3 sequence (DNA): TGTGCTAGTGGTTTGCCTCCCGTAGGAGGGAACAATGAGCAGTTCTTC.

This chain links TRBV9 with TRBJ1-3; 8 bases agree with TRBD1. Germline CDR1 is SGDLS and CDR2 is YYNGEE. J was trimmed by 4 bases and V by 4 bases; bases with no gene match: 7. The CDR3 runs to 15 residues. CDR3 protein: CASSPTGDRGNTIYF. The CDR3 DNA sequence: TGTGCCAGCAGCCCTACCGGGGACAGGGGAAACACCATATATTTT.

The CDR3 DNA reads as TGTGCCAGCAGCCTCCGACTCGGGAGCACCTACAATGAGCAGTTCTTC. Its translation is CASSLRLGSTYNEQFF. The chain has TRBV3-1 (or the pseudogene TRBV3-2) and TRBJ2-1; a weak D match, TRBD2 (6 bases). The germline V gene encodes CDR1 LGHDT and CDR2 YNNKEL (reference sequence). V was cut by 4 bases and J by 2 bases, with 15 bases left in between. This CDR3 contains 16 residues.

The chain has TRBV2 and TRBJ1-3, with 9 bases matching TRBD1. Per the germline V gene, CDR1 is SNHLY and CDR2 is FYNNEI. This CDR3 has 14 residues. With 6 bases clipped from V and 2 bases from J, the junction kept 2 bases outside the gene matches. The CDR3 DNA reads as TGTGCCAGCAGGAGACAGGGGGCTGGAAACACCATATATTTT. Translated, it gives CASRRQGAGNTIYF.